The 14 T cell receptor beta chains below all came from one sample that was sequenced in a study of human T cells and chemical hapten exposure. Specified time point: pre-sensitization, week 0. Noted treatment: therapeutic diphenylcyclopropenone sensitization with weekly scalp DPC. TCRdb called the RACE reads again in MiXCR, with one record for every CDR3 protein. The repertoire holds 240,000 or so distinct CDR3 sequences, with 8.6% as singletons. This sample comprised whole blood, obtained in connection with sensitization to the hapten diphenylcyclopropenone (DPC). These receptors all stem from a middle-aged woman with alopecia areata. Some clones in this sample may be carry-over from other donors' samples.

This clonotype was found many times. This chain links TRBV7-6 with TRBJ2-1, with TRBD2 matching over 8 bases. Trimming took 1 base from V and 5 from J; bases not matched to a gene: 1. The CDR3 spans 14 residues. Germline V gives CDR1 SGHVS, CDR2 FNYEAQ. CDR3 DNA sequence: TGTGCCAGCAGCTTAGGTAGCGGGAACAATGAGCAGTTCTTC. Protein product: CASSLGSGNNEQFF.

The chain employs TRBV20-1 and TRBJ2-7; unclear D gene. Germline values: CDR1 DFQATT, CDR2 SNEGSKA (reference sequence). V was cut by 0 bases and J by 4 bases, with 7 bases left in between. The CDR3 consists of 12 residues. The DNA for the CDR3 is TGCAGTGCTAGAGATCAAGAATACGAGCAGTACTTC. Amino acid sequence: CSARDQEYEQYF.

CDR3 bases: TGCAGTGCTAGTCCCACTAGCCCTTTCATGGGAGAGCAGTTCTTC. Its translation is CSASPTSPFMGEQFF. The chain couples TRBV20-1 to TRBJ2-1; weak D call: TRBD2 (6 bases). V was shortened by 3 bases and J by 10 bases, with 22 bases between the two germline ends. The CDR3 length is 15 residues. The V gene's germline CDR1 is DFQATT and CDR2 SNEGSKA (reference sequence).

In its sample, this clonotype was seen a few times. The V call is TRBV12-3 or TRBV12-4, the J call TRBJ2-7, with 8 positions matching TRBD1. The CDR3 is made up of 14 amino acids. V lost 6 bases to trimming and J lost 3 bases; unmatched junction nucleotides: 7. The chain's CDR3 is CASRKTGVSYEQYF. Written as DNA, the CDR3 is TGTGCCAGCAGGAAGACAGGGGTAAGCTACGAGCAGTACTTC.

The chain carries TRBV9 and TRBJ2-2, with D perhaps matching TRBD1 (7 bases). This CDR3 is 18 amino acids long. From germline, CDR1 is SGDLS and CDR2 YYNGEE. The V and J ends lost 4 bases and 5 bases respectively, with 24 bases between them. This CDR3 reads CASSPMRGRDSGTGELFF. The CDR3 bases are TGTGCCAGCAGCCCGATGAGAGGGCGGGACAGTGGAACCGGGGAGCTGTTTTTT. Variable domain in full (rest from reference TRBV9 and TRBJ2-2): DSGVTQTPKHLITATGQRVTLRCSPRSGDLSVYWYQQSLDQGLQFLIQYYNGEERAKGNILERFSAQQFPDLHSELNLSSLELGDSALYFCASSPMRGRDSGTGELFFGEGSRLTVL.

This clonotype was counted only a few times. This rearrangement joins TRBV29-1 to TRBJ2-1; 14 nucleotides agree with TRBD2. CDR1 and CDR2 (germline): SQVTM, ANQGSEA. V lost 7 bases and J lost 12; bases outside the gene matches: 8. CDR3 length: 13 residues. CDR3 sequence reads: CSAGTSGSRVQFF. In DNA, the CDR3 is TGCAGCGCCGGGACTAGCGGGAGTAGGGTGCAGTTCTTC.

J is TRBJ2-7 and V is TRBV7-9; 10 bases are shared with TRBD2. This CDR3 has 17 amino acids. From germline, CDR1 is SEHNR and CDR2 FQNEAQ (reference sequence). V trimming: 5 bases; J trimming: 1 base; junction bases outside the gene matches: 11. CDR3 loop: CASSPERRTSGSYEQYF. CDR3 nucleotides: TGTGCCAGCAGCCCGGAGAGGAGGACTAGCGGATCCTACGAGCAGTACTTC.

This clonotype appeared many times. The chain uses TRBV29-1 and TRBJ2-3; no firm D call. This CDR3 contains 10 residues. V shed 7 bases and J shed 7 bases, with 9 bases lying between them. Looked up from germline, CDR1 is SQVTM and CDR2 is ANQGSEA. The CDR3 nucleotides are TGCAGCGCACTATTAAATACGCAGTATTTT. It codes for CSALLNTQYF.

This clonotype was seen only a few times. This chain uses TRBV12-3 or TRBV12-4 with TRBJ2-2; 12 bases are shared with TRBD2. J gave up 2 bases and V 5 bases, and 9 bases lay outside the gene matches. CDR3 length: 18 residues. CDR3 nucleotides: TGTGCCAGCAGTCTGCGACTAGCGGGAGTTTATAACACCGGGGAGCTGTTTTTT. Translation: CASSLRLAGVYNTGELFF.

The chain uses TRBV7-2 and TRBJ2-7, with 9 positions matching TRBD2. V dropped 5 bases and J dropped 5; count of bases not matched to a gene: 7. The CDR3 has 14 amino acids. Germline V gives CDR1 SGHTA, CDR2 FQGNSA. The CDR3 loop reads CASSPLAGSNEQYF. DNA of the CDR3: TGTGCCAGCAGCCCGCTAGCGGGGTCCAACGAGCAGTACTTC. Supplemented by reference TRBV7-2 and TRBJ2-7, the full variable domain reads GAGVSQSPSNKVTEKGKDVELRCDPISGHTALYWYRQSLGQGLEFLIYFQGNSAPDKSGLPSDRFSAERTGGSVSTLTIQRTQQEDSAVYLCASSPLAGSNEQYFGPGTRLTVT.

A few counts support this clonotype. V gene TRBV4-1 combines with J gene TRBJ2-3; D gene unclear. This CDR3 has 13 amino acids. V was shortened by 3 bases and J by 0 bases, with 4 bases between the two germline ends. Per germline, CDR1 MGHRA and CDR2 YSYEKL. The CDR3 DNA is TGCGCCAGCAGCCATGTCAGCACAGATACGCAGTATTTT. Translating gives CASSHVSTDTQYF.

In its sample, this clonotype was seen many times. The gene calls are TRBV9 and TRBJ2-7; 7 nucleotides line up with TRBD1. Germline V gives CDR1 SGDLS, CDR2 YYNGEE. J gave up 3 bases and V 0 bases, and 3 bases lay outside the gene matches. This CDR3 comprises 14 residues. The CDR3 DNA follows: TGTGCCAGCAGCGTAGGGACAGGCTTCTACGAGCAGTACTTC. Translation: CASSVGTGFYEQYF.

The genes are TRBV28 and TRBJ1-1; D remains unclear. CDR3 length: 13 amino acids. V was clipped by 8 bases and J by 3 bases, with 13 bases between them. Per germline, CDR1 MDHEN and CDR2 SYDVKM. The CDR3 sequence: CASHRREHTEAFF. CDR3 sequence (DNA): TGTGCCAGCCACCGACGGGAGCACACTGAAGCTTTCTTT.

Only a few counts were recorded for this clonotype. The rearrangement uses TRBV12-3 or TRBV12-4 and TRBJ2-1; weak D call: TRBD2 (6 bases). The CDR3 is made up of 13 amino acids. Trimming cost V 6 bases and J 7 bases, with 13 bases left between them. The CDR3 reads CASRTGVRNEQFF. For the CDR3, the DNA is TGTGCCAGCAGGACGGGAGTAAGGAATGAGCAGTTCTTC.